This TCR beta chain was identified in a study of beta chain features in type 1 diabetes. This CDR3 has 16 residues. The germline V gene encodes CDR1 SGHRS and CDR2 YFSETQ. With 4 bases clipped from V and 3 bases from J, the junction kept 9 bases outside the gene matches. Details on this clone: The antigen is undetermined.

Every bit of the isolated RNA underwent reverse transcription, so sequencing read expressed TCRB transcripts. Here immunoSEQ multiplex PCR was the method, and the copy in TCRdb shows in-frame clones only, minus some. The sample includes about 160,000 clones, approximately 8.4% of them seen just once. Points from the study as a whole: Patients with Type 1 diabetes showed moderately but significantly shorter TCRB CDR3s in all four CD4+ subsets.

This clonotype originated in a man aged 18 to 30 with type 1 diabetes. Sequenced input: central memory CD4+ T cells from blood. This chain uses TRBV5-1 with TRBJ2-5; 10 nucleotides line up with TRBD1. This CDR3 is CASSLISGQGEETQYF. CDR3 bases: TGCGCCAGCAGCCTGATTAGCGGACAGGGGGAAGAGACCCAGTACTTC.